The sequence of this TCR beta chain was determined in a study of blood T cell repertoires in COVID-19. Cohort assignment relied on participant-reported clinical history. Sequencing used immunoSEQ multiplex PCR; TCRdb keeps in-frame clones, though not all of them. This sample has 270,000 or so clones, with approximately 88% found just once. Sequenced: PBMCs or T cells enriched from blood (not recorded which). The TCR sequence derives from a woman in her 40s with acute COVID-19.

In DNA, the CDR3 is TGCGCCAGCAGCCGACAACTAGTGGCCGGGGAGCTGTTTTTT. This encodes CASSRQLVAGELFF. The genes are TRBV4-3 and TRBJ2-2; a possible D gene is TRBD2 (5 bases). The CDR3 covers 14 residues. Between the trimmed V and J ends, which lost 4 bases and 6 bases, there was a span of 12 bases. From germline, CDR1 is LGHNA and CDR2 YSLEER.